What follows describes a single T cell receptor (beta chain). Authors' processing steps: By means of reference gene primer amplification, nucleated cell counts were estimated. The method was immunoSEQ multiplex PCR; TCRdb's version includes in-frame clones alone and lacks a portion of them. Clonal size and the V and J genes are those of that table, whereas D and trimming came from the DNA. In the table there are nearly 80,000 clones, 90% of which are singletons. The CDR3 spans 15 residues. Germline lookup yields CDR1 MNHNY and CDR2 SVGAGI (reference sequence). Deletions cut 0 bases from V and 0 bases from J, with 6 bases between. The data derive from a study of blood T cell repertoires in COVID-19. About the research overall: The analysed material was cDNA or gDNA that came from T cells, B-cell-depleted T cells, or PBMCs.

This TCR was sampled from a woman of 80 years or more with acute or convalescent COVID-19. The V and J genes are TRBV6-6 and TRBJ1-5, with D unclear. Sequencing input: peripheral blood. CDR3 nucleotide sequence: TGTGCCAGCAGTTACTCGAGGTATAGCAATCAGCCCCAGCATTTT. This encodes CASSYSRYSNQPQHF.